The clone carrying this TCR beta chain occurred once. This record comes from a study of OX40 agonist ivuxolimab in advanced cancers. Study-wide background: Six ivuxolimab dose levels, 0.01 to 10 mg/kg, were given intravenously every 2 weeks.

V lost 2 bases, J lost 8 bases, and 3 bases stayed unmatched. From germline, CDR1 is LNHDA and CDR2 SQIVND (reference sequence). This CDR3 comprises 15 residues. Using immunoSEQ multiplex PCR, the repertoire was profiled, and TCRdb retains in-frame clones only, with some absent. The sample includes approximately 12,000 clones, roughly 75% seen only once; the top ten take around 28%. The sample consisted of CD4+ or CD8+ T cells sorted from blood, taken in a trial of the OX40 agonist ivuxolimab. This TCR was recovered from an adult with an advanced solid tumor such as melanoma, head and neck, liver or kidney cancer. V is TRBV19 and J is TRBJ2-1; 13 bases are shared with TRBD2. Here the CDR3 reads CASSIRGLAGHEQFF. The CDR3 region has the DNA TGTGCCAGTAGTATAAGGGGACTAGCGGGACATGAGCAGTTCTTC.